The clone carrying this T cell receptor beta chain was seen at least ten times. What it binds is not known. Per germline, CDR1 LNHDA and CDR2 SQIVND (reference sequence). The V gene lost 5 bases and the J gene lost 1 base, with 12 bases spanning the gap. CDR3 size: 16 residues. This entry is derived from a study of T cell repertoires in cytomegalovirus infection. TCRdb redid the calling of the reads with MiXCR, one entry per CDR3 protein. The sample lists 300,000 or so distinct CDR3 sequences; around 25% were seen once. This specimen was cultured PBMCs, taken from culture after CMV antigen stimulation. The chain recombines TRBV19 with TRBJ2-6; the D gene is possibly TRBD2 (5 bases). The sequence derives from a human donor in good health (CMV status not recorded). Some clones in this sample may be carry-over from other donors' samples. The CDR3 nucleotides are TGTGCCAGTAGTCCCCATTCGGGATCTGGGGCCAACGTCCTGACTTTC. Protein: CASSPHSGSGANVLTF.